This T cell receptor (beta chain) derives from a study of T-cell reconstitution after alpha-beta-depleted transplantation in children. Per germline, CDR1 MNHEY and CDR2 SMNVEV (reference sequence). The CDR3 sequence is 14 residues long. V shed 4 bases and J 2 bases; nucleotides not matched to a gene: 4. This clonotype has more than one count but fewer than ten. A library of TCRbeta sequences, prepared with unique molecular identifiers, was generated. TCRdb used MiXCR to reprocess the PCR reads, holding one entry per CDR3 protein. The repertoire includes 500,000 or so distinct CDR3 sequences, roughly 10% of them detected once, and roughly 15% sits in the top ten.

This sequence originates from a female patient aged 2-10 years who had a stem cell transplant for aplastic anemia, so the T cells may come from the graft donor. The J gene is TRBJ2-7, the V gene TRBV27; 8 nucleotides agree with TRBD1. The specimen comprised PBMCs, mostly from graft donor cells, sampled 180 days after TCRalphabeta/CD19-depleted stem cell transplant. CDR3 sequence: CASSWWDRPYEQYF. DNA for the CDR3: TGTGCCAGCAGTTGGTGGGACAGGCCCTACGAGCAGTACTTC.